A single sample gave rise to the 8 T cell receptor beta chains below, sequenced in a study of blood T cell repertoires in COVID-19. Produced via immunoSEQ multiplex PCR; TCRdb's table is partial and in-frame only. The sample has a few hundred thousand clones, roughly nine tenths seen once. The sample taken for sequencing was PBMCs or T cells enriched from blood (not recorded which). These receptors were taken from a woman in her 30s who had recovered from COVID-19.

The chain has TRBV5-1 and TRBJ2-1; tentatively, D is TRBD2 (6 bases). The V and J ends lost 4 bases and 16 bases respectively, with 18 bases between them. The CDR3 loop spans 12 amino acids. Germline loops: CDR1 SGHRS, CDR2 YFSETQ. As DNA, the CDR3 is TGCGCCAGCAGCGAAACTAGCTTTTACGAATTCTTC. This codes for CASSETSFYEFF.

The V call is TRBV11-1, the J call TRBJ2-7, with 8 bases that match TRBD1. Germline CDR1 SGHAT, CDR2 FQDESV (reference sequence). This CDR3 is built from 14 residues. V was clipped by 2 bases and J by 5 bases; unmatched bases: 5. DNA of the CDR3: TGTGCCAGCAGCTTAAGGCAGGGGGCAGACGAGCAGTACTTC. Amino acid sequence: CASSLRQGADEQYF.

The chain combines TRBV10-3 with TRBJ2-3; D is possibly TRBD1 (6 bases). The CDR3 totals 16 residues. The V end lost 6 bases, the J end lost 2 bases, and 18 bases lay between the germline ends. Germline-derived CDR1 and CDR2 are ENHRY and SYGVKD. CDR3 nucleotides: TGTGCCATCAGGGGACAAGGACTGCCCCCCACAGATACGCAGTATTTT. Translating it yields CAIRGQGLPPTDTQYF.

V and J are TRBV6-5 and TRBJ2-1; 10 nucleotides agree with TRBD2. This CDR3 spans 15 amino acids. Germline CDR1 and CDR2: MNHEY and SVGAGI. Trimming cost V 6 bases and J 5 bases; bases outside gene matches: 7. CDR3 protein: CASSPSGGANNEQFF. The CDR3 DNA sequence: TGTGCCAGCAGCCCCAGCGGGGGGGCTAACAATGAGCAGTTCTTC.

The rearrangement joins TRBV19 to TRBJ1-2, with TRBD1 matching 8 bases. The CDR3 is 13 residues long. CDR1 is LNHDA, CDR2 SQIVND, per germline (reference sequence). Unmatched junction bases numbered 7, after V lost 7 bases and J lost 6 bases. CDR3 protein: CASTGTGGHGYTF. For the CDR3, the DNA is TGTGCCAGTACAGGGACAGGAGGACATGGCTACACCTTC.

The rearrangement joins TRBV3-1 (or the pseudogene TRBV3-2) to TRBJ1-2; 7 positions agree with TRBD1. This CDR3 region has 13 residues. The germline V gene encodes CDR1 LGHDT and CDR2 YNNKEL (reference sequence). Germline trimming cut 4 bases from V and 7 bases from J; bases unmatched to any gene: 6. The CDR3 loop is CASSPGTVTGYTF. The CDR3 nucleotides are TGTGCCAGCAGCCCCGGGACAGTAACTGGCTACACCTTC.

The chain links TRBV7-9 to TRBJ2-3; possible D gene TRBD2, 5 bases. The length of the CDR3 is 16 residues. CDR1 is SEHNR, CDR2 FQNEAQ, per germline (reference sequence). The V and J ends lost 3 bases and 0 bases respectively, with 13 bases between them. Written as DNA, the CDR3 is TGTGCCAGCAGCTTGGCTGTAGGAGGTAGCACAGATACGCAGTATTTT. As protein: CASSLAVGGSTDTQYF.

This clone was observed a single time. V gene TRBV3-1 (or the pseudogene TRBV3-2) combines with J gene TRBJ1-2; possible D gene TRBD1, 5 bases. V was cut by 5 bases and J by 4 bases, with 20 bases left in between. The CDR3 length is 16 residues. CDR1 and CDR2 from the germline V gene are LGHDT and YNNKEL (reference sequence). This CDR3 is CASSYQGDTDLYGYTF. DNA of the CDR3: TGTGCCAGCAGCTACCAGGGTGATACAGACCTCTATGGCTACACCTTC.